These 16 T cell receptor beta chains originate from one sample sequenced in a study of blood T cells in healthy people across ages. Using a J-beta primer mix together with a sample-barcoded 5' primer, a second PCR was run for about 6 to 11 cycles. TCRdb re-called the 5' RACE reads through MiXCR, storing one row per CDR3 protein. The sample records about 640,000 distinct CDR3 sequences, around 31% being singletons. Sequenced material: blood. The origin of the receptors is a woman older than 75 in good health.

This chain uses TRBV6-1 with TRBJ1-4; no definite D call. There are 14 residues in the CDR3. CDR1 is MNHNS and CDR2 is SASEGT in the germline V gene. V was pared by 2 bases and J by 8 bases, with 12 bases between. CDR3 coding DNA: TGTGCCAGCAGTGAATCCCAGGCAAGGGAAAAACTGTTTTTT. Translation: CASSESQAREKLFF.

This clonotype was seen just once. A read error may produce the germline difference seen at one junction end. The J gene is TRBJ2-7, the V gene TRBV7-2; D perhaps matches TRBD1 (6 bases). The CDR3 totals 13 residues. Germline assignment: CDR1 SGHTA and CDR2 FQGNSA. The DNA for the CDR3 is TGTGCCGGCAGCTTAACACAGGGTTACGAGCAGTACTTC. It encodes CAGSLTQGYEQYF.

As regards this clonotype: A much larger clonotype is one base distant, so this may be a read error. The chain couples TRBV6-5 to TRBJ1-2; TRBD1 is a possible D gene (6 bases). The CDR3 contains 14 residues. Germline V gene data show CDR1 as MNHEY and CDR2 as SVGAGI. The CDR3 loop is CASSAHRVPYGCTF. Written as DNA, the CDR3 is TGTGCCAGCAGTGCCCACAGGGTTCCTTATGGCTGCACCTTC.

This clonotype was counted ten times or more. Possible read error: a much larger clone is one base away. The chain has TRBV5-6 and TRBJ2-5; D ambiguous. Germline V gene data show CDR1 as SGHDT and CDR2 as YYEEEE. There are 12 residues in the CDR3. The V end lost 3 bases, the J end lost 1 base, and 4 bases lay between the germline ends. As DNA, the CDR3 is TGTGCCAGCAGCTCGACCCAAGAGACCCAGTACTTC. It translates to CASSSTQETQYF.

This clonotype has at least ten counts. The rearrangement joins TRBV6-2 or TRBV6-3 to TRBJ2-1, with D possibly matching TRBD1 (6 bases). The CDR3 spans 15 residues. V lost 5 bases and J lost 3, with 14 bases in between. CDR1 MNHEY and CDR2 SVGEGT come from the germline V gene. This CDR3 reads CASSTRTAFYNEQFF. Here the CDR3 DNA reads TGTGCCAGCAGTACCCGGACAGCCTTCTACAATGAGCAGTTCTTC.

Concerning this clonotype: The germline gene is not matched at one end of the junction; a read error may be the cause. For the CDR3, the DNA is TGCAGCGTTGAAGATCGGCCGAATCAGTCCCAGCATTTT. It yields the protein CSVEDRPNQSQHF. The chain carries TRBV29-1 and TRBJ1-5, with D unresolved. Germline lookup yields CDR1 SQVTM and CDR2 ANQGSEA. This CDR3 has 13 amino acids.

On this clonotype itself: Possible read error: a much larger clone is one base away. The chain combines TRBV28 with TRBJ2-5, with D perhaps matching TRBD1 or TRBD2 (6 bases each). Germline loops: CDR1 MDHEN, CDR2 SYDVKM. V was clipped by 5 bases and J by 11 bases, with 21 bases between them. The CDR3 is 14 amino acids. The chain's CDR3 is CASSGRWGAREQYF. The DNA for the CDR3 is TGTGCCAGCAGTGGACGGTGGGGGGCCAGAGAGCAGTACTTC.

Ten or more counts support this clonotype. V is TRBV5-1 and J is TRBJ1-6, with 10 nucleotides matching TRBD1. The V gene's germline CDR1 is SGHRS and CDR2 YFSETQ. V lost 2 bases and J lost 8; bases outside the gene matches: 4. The CDR3 loop spans 15 amino acids. CDR3 amino acids: CASSFGGTGDSPLHF. For the CDR3, the DNA is TGCGCCAGCAGCTTCGGTGGGACAGGGGATTCACCCCTCCACTTT.

This clonotype has a count of ten or more. The chain carries TRBV4-1 and TRBJ2-1, with a weak D call TRBD2 (6 bases). The CDR3 consists of 15 residues. Germline V gives CDR1 MGHRA, CDR2 YSYEKL. The V end lost 1 base, the J end lost 6 bases, and 13 bases lay between the germline ends. CDR3 sequence reads: CASSQASGRTNEQFF. CDR3 nucleotide sequence: TGCGCCAGCAGCCAAGCCAGCGGGCGAACCAATGAGCAGTTCTTC.

There are a few counts of this clonotype. A much larger clonotype is one base distant, so this may be a read error. DNA of the CDR3: TGTGCCAGCAGTCCTCGGACAGGGGGCAATGAGCAGTACTTC. This gives the protein CASSPRTGGNEQYF. This sequence joins TRBV7-3 and TRBJ2-5, with 11 bases matching TRBD1. V lost 6 bases and J lost 11; bases outside the gene matches: 11. In germline, CDR1 is SGHTA, CDR2 FQGTGA. The CDR3 has 14 amino acids.

This clonotype was picked up a small number of times. This chain joins TRBV20-1 and TRBJ1-5; tentative D call: TRBD1 (6 bases). This CDR3 is 13 amino acids long. Germline V gene data show CDR1 as DFQATT and CDR2 as SNEGSKA (reference sequence). V lost 6 bases and J lost 4, with 13 bases in between. In DNA form, the CDR3 reads TGCAGTGCCTGGGGAGGGGGTAATCAGCCCCAGCATTTT. Its translation is CSAWGGGNQPQHF.

A remark on this clonotype: Relative to the germline gene, one junction end is altered; a read error may explain this. The gene calls are TRBV28 and TRBJ1-2; maybe TRBD1 (5 bases). Germline-derived CDR1 and CDR2 are MDHEN and SYDVKM. This CDR3 region has 13 residues. DNA of the CDR3: TGTGCCAGCAGTTCCGAGACAGTAAAGGGCTGCACCTTC. Residues: CASSSETVKGCTF.

The table lists this clonotype with many counts. The J gene is TRBJ1-1, the V gene TRBV7-6; D may be TRBD1 (5 bases). The V gene's germline CDR1 is SGHVS and CDR2 FNYEAQ. V was shortened by 5 bases and J by 2 bases, with 12 bases between the two germline ends. The CDR3 spans 14 residues. CDR3 in amino acids: CASSRDGANTEAFF. The DNA of the CDR3 is TGTGCCAGCAGCCGGGACGGGGCAAACACTGAAGCTTTCTTT. The full variable domain, in which reference TRBV7-6 and TRBJ1-1 provide the parts outside the CDR3, is GAGVSQSPRYKVTKRGQDVALRCDPISGHVSLYWYRQALGQGPEFLTYFNYEAQQDKSGLPNDRFSAERPEGSISTLTIQRTEQRDSAMYRCASSRDGANTEAFFGQGTRLTVV.

In this sample, this clonotype turned up many times. The V call is TRBV7-2, the J call TRBJ2-5, with 10 bases identical to TRBD1. The junction had 3 bases not matched to a gene; V was cut back by 5 bases and J by 3 bases. Germline CDR1 is SGHTA and CDR2 is FQGNSA. The CDR3 has 14 amino acids. This CDR3 is CASSPTGGKETQYF. The CDR3 DNA sequence: TGTGCCAGCAGCCCGACAGGGGGCAAAGAGACCCAGTACTTC.

This clonotype was seen at least ten times. This sequence joins TRBV7-9 and TRBJ2-2; D is possibly TRBD2 (6 bases). CDR1 is SEHNR, CDR2 FQNEAQ, per germline (reference sequence). This CDR3 spans 12 amino acids. Here the CDR3 reads CAPGGDTGELFF. The CDR3 DNA follows: TGTGCGCCAGGAGGGGACACCGGGGAGCTGTTTTTT.

Concerning this clonotype itself: An end of the junction differs from the germline gene, which may be a read error. The genes are TRBV11-2 and TRBJ1-1, with D hard to call. This CDR3 contains 13 residues. CDR1 and CDR2 from the germline V gene are SGHAT and FQNNGV. This CDR3 reads CASSLVGGTEVFF. CDR3 sequence (DNA): TGTGCCAGCAGCTTAGTCGGTGGCACTGAAGTTTTCTTT.